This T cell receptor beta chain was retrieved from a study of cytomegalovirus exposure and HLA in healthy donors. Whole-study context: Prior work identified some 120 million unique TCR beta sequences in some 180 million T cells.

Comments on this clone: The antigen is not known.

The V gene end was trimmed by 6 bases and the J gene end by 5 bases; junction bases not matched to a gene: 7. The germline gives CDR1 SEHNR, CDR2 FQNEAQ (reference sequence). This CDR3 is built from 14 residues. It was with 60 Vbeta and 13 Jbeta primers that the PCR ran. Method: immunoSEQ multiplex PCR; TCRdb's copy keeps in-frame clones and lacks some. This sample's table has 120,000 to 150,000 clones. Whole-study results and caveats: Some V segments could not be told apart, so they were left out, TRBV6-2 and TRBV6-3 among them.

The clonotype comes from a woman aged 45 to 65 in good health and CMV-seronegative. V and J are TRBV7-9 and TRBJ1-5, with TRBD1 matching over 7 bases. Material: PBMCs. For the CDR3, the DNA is TGTGCCAGCAGTCGACAGGGAAGGGATCAGCCCCAGCATTTT. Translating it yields CASSRQGRDQPQHF.